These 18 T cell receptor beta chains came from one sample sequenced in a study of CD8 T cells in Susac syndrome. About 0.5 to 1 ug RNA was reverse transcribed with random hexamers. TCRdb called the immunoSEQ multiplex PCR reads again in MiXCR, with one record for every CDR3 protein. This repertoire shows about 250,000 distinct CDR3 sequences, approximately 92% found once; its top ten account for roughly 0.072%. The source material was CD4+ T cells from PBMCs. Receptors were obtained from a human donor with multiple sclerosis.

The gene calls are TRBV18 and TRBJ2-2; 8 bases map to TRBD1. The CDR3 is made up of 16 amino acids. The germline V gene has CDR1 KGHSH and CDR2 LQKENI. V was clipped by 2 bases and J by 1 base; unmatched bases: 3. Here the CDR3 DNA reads TGTGCCAGCTCACCATACGGGACAGGGAACACCGGGGAGCTGTTTTTT. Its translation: CASSPYGTGNTGELFF.

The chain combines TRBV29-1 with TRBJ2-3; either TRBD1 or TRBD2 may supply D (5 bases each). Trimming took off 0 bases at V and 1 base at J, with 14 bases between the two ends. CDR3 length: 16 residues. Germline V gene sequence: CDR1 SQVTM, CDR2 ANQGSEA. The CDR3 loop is CSVEDARGAGTDTQYF. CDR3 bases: TGCAGCGTTGAAGATGCGAGGGGCGCCGGCACAGATACGCAGTATTTT.

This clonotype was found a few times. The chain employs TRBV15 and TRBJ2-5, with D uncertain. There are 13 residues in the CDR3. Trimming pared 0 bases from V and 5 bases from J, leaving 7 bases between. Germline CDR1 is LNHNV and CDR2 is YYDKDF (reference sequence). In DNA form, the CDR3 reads TGTGCCACCAGCAGAGATCCCGGGGAGACCCAGTACTTC. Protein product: CATSRDPGETQYF.

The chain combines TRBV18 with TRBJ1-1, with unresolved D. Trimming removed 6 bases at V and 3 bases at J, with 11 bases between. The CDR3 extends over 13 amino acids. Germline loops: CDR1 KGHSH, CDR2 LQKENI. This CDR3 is CASSSGVDTEAFF. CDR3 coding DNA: TGTGCCAGCTCTAGCGGGGTGGACACTGAAGCTTTCTTT.

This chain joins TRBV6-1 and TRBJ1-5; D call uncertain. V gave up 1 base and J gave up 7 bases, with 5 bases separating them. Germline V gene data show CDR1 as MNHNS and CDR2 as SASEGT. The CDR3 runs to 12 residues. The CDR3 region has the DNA TGTGCCAGCAGTGAAGGACGGCAGCCCCAGCATTTT. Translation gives CASSEGRQPQHF.

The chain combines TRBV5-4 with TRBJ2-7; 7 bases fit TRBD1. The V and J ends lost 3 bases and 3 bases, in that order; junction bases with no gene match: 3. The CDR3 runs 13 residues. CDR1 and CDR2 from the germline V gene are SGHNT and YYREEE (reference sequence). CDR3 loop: CASSSDRIYEQYV. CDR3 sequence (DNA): TGTGCCAGCAGCTCGGACAGGATCTACGAGCAGTACGTC.

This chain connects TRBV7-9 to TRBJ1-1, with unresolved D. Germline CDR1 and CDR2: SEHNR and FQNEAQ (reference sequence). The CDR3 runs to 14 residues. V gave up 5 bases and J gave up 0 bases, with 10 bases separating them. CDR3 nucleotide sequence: TGTGCCAGCAGCGGACTAGGGATGAACACTGAAGCTTTCTTT. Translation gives CASSGLGMNTEAFF.

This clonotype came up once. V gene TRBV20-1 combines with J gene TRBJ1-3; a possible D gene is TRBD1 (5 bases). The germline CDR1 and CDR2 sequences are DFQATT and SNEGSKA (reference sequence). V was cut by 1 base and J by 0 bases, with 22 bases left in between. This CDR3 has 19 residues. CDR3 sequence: CSARGPGTSIDPSGNTIYF. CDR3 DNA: TGCAGTGCTAGAGGTCCCGGGACTTCAATAGACCCCTCTGGAAACACCATATATTTT.

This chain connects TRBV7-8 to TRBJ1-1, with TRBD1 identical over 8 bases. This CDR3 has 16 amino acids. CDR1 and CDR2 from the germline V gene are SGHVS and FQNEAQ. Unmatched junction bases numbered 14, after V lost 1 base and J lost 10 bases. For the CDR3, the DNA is TGTGCCAGCAGCTTAGTGTTGGGGACAGGACGCTTGCGAGCTTTCTTT. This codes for CASSLVLGTGRLRAFF.

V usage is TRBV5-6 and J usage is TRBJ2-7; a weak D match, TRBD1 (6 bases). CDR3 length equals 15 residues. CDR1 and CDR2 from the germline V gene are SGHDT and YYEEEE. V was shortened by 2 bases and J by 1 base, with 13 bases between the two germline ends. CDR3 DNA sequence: TGTGCCAGCAGCTTCCAGGGGTCCCTATCCTACGAGCAGTACTTC. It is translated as CASSFQGSLSYEQYF. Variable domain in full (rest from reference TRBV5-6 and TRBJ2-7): DAGVTQSPTHLIKTRGQQVTLRCSPKSGHDTVSWYQQALGQGPQFIFQYYEEEERQRGNFPDRFSGHQFPNYSSELNVNALLLGDSALYLCASSFQGSLSYEQYFGPGTRLTVT.

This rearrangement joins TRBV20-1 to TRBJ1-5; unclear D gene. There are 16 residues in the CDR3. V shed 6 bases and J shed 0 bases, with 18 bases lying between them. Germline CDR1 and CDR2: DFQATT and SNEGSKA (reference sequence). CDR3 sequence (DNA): TGCAGTGCCTCGGGGAGGATAGCCTATAGCAATCAGCCCCAGCATTTT. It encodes CSASGRIAYSNQPQHF.

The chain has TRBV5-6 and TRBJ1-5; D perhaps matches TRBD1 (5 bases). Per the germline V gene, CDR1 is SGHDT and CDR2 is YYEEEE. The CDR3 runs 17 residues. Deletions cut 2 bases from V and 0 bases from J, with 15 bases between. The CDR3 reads CASSLYGAANSNQPQHF. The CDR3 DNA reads TGTGCCAGCAGCTTATACGGGGCTGCTAATAGCAATCAGCCCCAGCATTTT. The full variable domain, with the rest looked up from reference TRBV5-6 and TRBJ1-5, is DAGVTQSPTHLIKTRGQQVTLRCSPKSGHDTVSWYQQALGQGPQFIFQYYEEEERQRGNFPDRFSGHQFPNYSSELNVNALLLGDSALYLCASSLYGAANSNQPQHFGDGTRLSIL.

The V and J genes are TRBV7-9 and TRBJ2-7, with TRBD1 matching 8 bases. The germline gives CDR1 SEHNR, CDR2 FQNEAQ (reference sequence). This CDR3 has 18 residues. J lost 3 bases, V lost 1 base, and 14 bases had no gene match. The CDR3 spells CASSLVSLGDRRFYEQYF. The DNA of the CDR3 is TGTGCCAGCAGCTTAGTGTCCCTGGGGGACAGGAGATTCTACGAGCAGTACTTC.

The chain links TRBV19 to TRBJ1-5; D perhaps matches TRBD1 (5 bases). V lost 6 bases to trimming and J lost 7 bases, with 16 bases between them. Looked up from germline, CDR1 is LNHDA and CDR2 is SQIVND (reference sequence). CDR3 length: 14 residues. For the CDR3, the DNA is TGTGCCAGTAGCTTATTTGACAGAGTGCAGCCCCAGCATTTT. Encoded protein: CASSLFDRVQPQHF.

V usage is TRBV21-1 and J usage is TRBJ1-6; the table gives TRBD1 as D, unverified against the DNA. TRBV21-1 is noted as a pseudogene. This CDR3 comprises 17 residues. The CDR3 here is CASKKGGGRQGTSPLHF. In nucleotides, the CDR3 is TGTGCCAGCAAAAAAGGGGGAGGGAGACAGGGGACTTCACCCCTCCACTTT.

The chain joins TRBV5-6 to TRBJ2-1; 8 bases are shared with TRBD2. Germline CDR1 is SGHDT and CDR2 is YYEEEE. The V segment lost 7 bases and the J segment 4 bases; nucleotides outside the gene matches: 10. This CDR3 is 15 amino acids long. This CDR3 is CASASRGVGYNEQFF. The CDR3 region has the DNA TGTGCCAGCGCTTCGCGGGGGGTCGGATACAATGAGCAGTTCTTC.

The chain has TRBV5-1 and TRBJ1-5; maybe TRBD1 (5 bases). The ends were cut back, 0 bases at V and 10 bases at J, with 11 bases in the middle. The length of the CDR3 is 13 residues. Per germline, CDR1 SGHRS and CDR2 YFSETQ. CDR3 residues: CASSLAGQGPQHF. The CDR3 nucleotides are TGCGCCAGCAGCTTGGCCGGTCAGGGTCCCCAGCATTTT.

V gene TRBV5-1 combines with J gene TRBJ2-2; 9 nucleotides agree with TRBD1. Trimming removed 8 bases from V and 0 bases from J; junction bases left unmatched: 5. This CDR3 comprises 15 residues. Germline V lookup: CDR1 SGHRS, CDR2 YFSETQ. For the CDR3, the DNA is TGCGCCAGTCGGACAGGGGCCTCGAACACCGGGGAGCTGTTTTTT. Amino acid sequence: CASRTGASNTGELFF.